The clone carrying this T cell receptor beta chain was recorded many times. Its antigen remains unidentified. V gave up 8 bases and J gave up 8 bases; unmatched junction bases: 9. CDR1 and CDR2 from the germline V gene are ENHRY and SYGVKD. This CDR3 is built from 13 residues. The source of the sample is a study of neurological immune-mediated disorders. In the study overall: About 90% of the 34 multiple sclerosis patients had relapsing-remitting disease; 3 had secondary progressive. Overall study findings and caveats: Phylogenetic grouping assigned the repertoires of 18 of 34 multiple sclerosis patients to a single related-CDR3 cluster, representing a possible signature.

TCRdb re-derived calls from the 5' RACE reads in MiXCR, one entry per CDR3 protein. The sample consists of about 120,000 distinct CDR3 sequences, roughly 3.4% of them appearing once. This clonotype was sampled from a woman in her 30s with multiple sclerosis. Sequencing used PBMCs. This chain uses TRBV10-3 with TRBJ1-2, with 9 bases lining up with TRBD1. The CDR3 coding sequence is TGTGCCATCGCGGGACAGGGTCGCTTAGGCTACACCTTC. It specifies CAIAGQGRLGYTF.